This T cell receptor (beta chain) was sequenced for a study of a mutant IDH1 vaccine in newly diagnosed glioma. The germline gives CDR1 MNHNY, CDR2 SVGAGI (reference sequence). V lost 8 bases to trimming and J lost 1 base; unmatched junction nucleotides: 4. This CDR3 has 14 residues. Concerning this clone: What it binds is unknown.

Time point indicated: week 5, during vaccination. Vaccine doses each comprised 300 ug of mutant IDH1 20-mer peptide, with topical imiquimod. Libraries were prepared by immunoSEQ multiplex PCR; TCRdb keeps only in-frame clonotypes and omits some of them. The sample carries some 25,000 clones, approximately 80% recorded once. The chain carries TRBV6-6 and TRBJ2-7, with 11 bases fitting TRBD2. This specimen consisted of PBMCs, obtained from a glioma patient whose treatment included an IDH1 peptide vaccine. This sequence was found in a middle-aged man with glioma. CDR3 sequence: CASAWTSGSYEQYF. For the CDR3, the DNA is TGTGCCAGCGCCTGGACTAGCGGGTCCTACGAGCAGTACTTC.